This T cell receptor beta chain was sequenced in a study of blood T cell repertoires in COVID-19 (dated by TCRdb to about 2020). Background on the whole study: The collaborator samples originated in the United States, Italy and Spain and spanned the acute and convalescent phases of COVID-19. The prospective study material was composed of cDNA or gDNA derived from T cells, B-cell-depleted T cells, or PBMCs. The dataset comprised deeply sampled blood TCRbeta repertoires from subjects exposed to, actively infected with, or recovered from COVID-19. A freely available public database, intended as a resource for researchers studying the immune response to SARS-CoV-2, is where the repertoires were released. The samples were drawn from the first 160 participants of the ongoing ImmuneRACE study and from 1,254 subjects provided by 6 global collaborators. The sample metadata nearly always contained a de-identified subject ID, COVID-19 status, age in years and sex. Where HLA class I and class II types were available, the types were taken from metadata supplied by the sample provider, not from assay-based typing.

What the research found in general, with its limitations: The amount of clinical and demographic metadata varied by source and participant and was provided uncurated.

TCRbeta CDR3 regions were amplified from genomic DNA by means of the immunoSEQ Assay, a bias-controlled multiplex PCR. The paper's data handling went like this. The number of nucleated cells in each sample was estimated from the amplification of reference gene primers within the assay. To quantify the absolute abundance of each unique TCRbeta CDR3 rearrangement, sequence reads were collapsed and filtered. Productive Simpson clonality was computed per sample as the square root of Simpson's diversity index over productive rearrangements. TCRdb took this table from immuneACCESS and kept in-frame rearrangements with V and J called. Such tables lack part of the clones; where checked against another copy, unresolved V genes explain under half of the gap, and the rest is unexplained. From that table come the V and J calls and clone size; the DNA was used to work out D and trimming. This sample comprises around 70,000 clones, around 70% of them detected only once. The top ten clonotypes cover 20% to 25% of the sample.

For this clone: Its antigen is not yet known. One base away there is no much larger clone; base qualities are not given.

Whole blood was collected in K2EDTA tubes by collaborating institutions according to the institutions' own protocols. For TCRbeta analysis, collaborator samples were shipped as frozen whole blood, as isolated PBMCs, or as DNA extracted from either sample type. From a lookup of the germline V gene, CDR1 and CDR2 are SNHLY and FYNNEI. The V and J ends are trimmed by 3 bases and 1 base, leaving 6 bases between them. CDR3 length: 14 amino acids, cysteine to phenylalanine. CDR3 DNA is the only sequence kept; it has 42 bases, read in frame from the first base. Sequencing used peripheral blood. The rearrangement combines TRBV2 with TRBJ2-2; TRBD1 might be the D gene, on 6 matching bases. This clonotype originated in a man aged 70-80 years with acute or convalescent COVID-19. The CDR3 here reads CASSEGQNTGELFF. The bases read TGTGCCAGCAGTGAGGGACAGAACACCGGGGAGCTGTTTTTT.